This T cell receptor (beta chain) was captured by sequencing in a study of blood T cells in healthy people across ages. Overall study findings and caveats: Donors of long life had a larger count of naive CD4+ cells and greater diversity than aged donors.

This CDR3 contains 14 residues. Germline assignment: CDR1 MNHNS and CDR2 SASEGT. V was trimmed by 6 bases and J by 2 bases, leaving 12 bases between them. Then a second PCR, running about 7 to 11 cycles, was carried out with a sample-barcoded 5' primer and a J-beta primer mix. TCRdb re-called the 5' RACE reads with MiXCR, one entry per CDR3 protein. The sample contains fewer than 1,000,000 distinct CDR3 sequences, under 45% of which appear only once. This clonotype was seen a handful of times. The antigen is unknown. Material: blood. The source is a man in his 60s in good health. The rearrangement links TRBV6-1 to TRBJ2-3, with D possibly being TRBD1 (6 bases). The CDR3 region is CASRIGGYTDTQYF. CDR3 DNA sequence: TGTGCCAGCAGAATTGGGGGCTACACAGATACGCAGTATTTT.